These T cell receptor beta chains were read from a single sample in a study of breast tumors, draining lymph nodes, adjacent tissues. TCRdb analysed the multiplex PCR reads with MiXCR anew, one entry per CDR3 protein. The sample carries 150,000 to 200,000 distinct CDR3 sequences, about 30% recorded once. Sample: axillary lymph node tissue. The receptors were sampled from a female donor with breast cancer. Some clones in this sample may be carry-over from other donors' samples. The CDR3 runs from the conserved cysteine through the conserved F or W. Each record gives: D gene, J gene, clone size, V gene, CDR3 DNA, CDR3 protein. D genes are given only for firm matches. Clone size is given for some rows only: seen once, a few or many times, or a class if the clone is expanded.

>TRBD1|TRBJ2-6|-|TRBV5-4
TGTGCCAGCAGCTTCTCCGGGACAGGGGGCCCTGGGGCCAACGTCCTGACTTTC
CASSFSGTGGPGANVLTF
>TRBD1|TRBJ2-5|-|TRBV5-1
TGCGCCAGCAGCTTGGCCCCGGGACAGGGCCTGAAGACCCAGTACTTC
CASSLAPGQGLKTQYF
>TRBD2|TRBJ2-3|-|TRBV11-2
TGTGCCAGCAGCCCTATCGGACTAGCGGGAGACCCAGATACGCAGTATTTT
CASSPIGLAGDPDTQYF
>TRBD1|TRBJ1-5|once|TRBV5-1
TGCGCCAGCAGCCCGGGACAGAGTAGCAATCAGCCCCAGCATTTT
CASSPGQSSNQPQHF
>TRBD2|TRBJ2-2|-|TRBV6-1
TGTGCCAGCAGTGGATTAGCGGGGAACACCGGGGAGCTGTTTTTT
CASSGLAGNTGELFF
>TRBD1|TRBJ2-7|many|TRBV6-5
TGTGCCAGCAGTCCCCACCGGACAGGGAAGGCGTACGAGCAGTACTTC
CASSPHRTGKAYEQYF
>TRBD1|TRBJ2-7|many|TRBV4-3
TGCGCCAGCAGCCAGGGGACAGGGGGTGGGGAGCAGTACTTC
CASSQGTGGGEQYF
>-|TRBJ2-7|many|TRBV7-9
TGTGCCAGACTCAGCCGAATAGCGGTCCTGTACGAGCAGTACTTC
CARLSRIAVLYEQYF
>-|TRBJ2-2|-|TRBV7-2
TGTGCCAGCAGCTCGAGGACGGCTAACACACGAACCGGGGAGCTGTTTTTT
CASSSRTANTRTGELFF
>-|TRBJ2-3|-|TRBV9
-
CASSVALGTDTQSF
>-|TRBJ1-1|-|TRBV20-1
TGCAGTGCCAACGACGCGCGTAACACTGAAGCTTTCTTT
CSANDARNTEAFF
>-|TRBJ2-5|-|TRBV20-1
TGCAGTGCTAGAGTTTCGGGGGGCTTAGAGACCCAGTACTTC
CSARVSGGLETQYF
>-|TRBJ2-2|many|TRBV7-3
TGTGCCAGCAGCCCTAGAAACCCTCGACAAACCCGACAAAGGGGGGGCACCGGGGAGCTGTTTTTT
CASSPRNPRQTRQRGGTGELFF
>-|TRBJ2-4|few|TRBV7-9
TGTGCCAGCAGCTTAGTCAGTCGGGATAGAGTGGTGGTAGCCAAAAACATTCAGTACTTC
CASSLVSRDRVVVAKNIQYF
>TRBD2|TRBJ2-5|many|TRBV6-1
TGTGCCAGCAGCCTACAGGGCGGGGGGGAGACCCAGTACTTC
CASSLQGGGETQYF
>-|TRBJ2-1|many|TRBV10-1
TGCGCCAGCAGCGTAGTATTTAGAGTGAATTTGGACAATGAGCAGTTCTTC
CASSVVFRVNLDNEQFF
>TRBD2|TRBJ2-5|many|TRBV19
TGTGCCAGTAGTAGCCTAGCGGGAGGGGGACTCCAAGAGACCCAGTACTTC
CASSSLAGGGLQETQYF
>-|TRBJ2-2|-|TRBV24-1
TGTGCCACCAGTGTTGCACGCGGCGGGGAGCTGTTTTTT
CATSVARGGELFF
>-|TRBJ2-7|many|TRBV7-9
TGTGCCAGCAGCTCGAGTGGGTACGAGCAGTACTTC
CASSSSGYEQYF
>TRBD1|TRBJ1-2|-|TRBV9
TGTGCCAGCAGCTCAGAAAAACCCGGGACAGGCACTACCTATGGCTACACCTTC
CASSSEKPGTGTTYGYTF